Presented here are 8 T cell receptor beta chains from one specimen sequenced in a study of cytotoxic CD8 clonotypes in ibrutinib-treated CLL. Some clones are missing from TCRdb's copy, which holds only in-frame ones; the method was immunoSEQ multiplex PCR. The sample includes around 52,000 clones, around 60% of them seen just once. The input for sequencing was PBMCs, taken after 24 months of ibrutinib treatment. These receptors originate from a human donor with chronic lymphocytic leukemia.

This clone was observed a few times. Distinct nucleotide sequences in the sample also encode this CDR3. V usage is TRBV6-5 and J usage is TRBJ2-1; TRBD1 is a possible D gene (6 bases). Per the germline V gene, CDR1 is MNHEY and CDR2 is SVGAGI. The V end was cut by 6 bases, the J end by 2 bases, with 14 bases between. This CDR3 spans 15 amino acids. CDR3 in amino acids: CASSPTQGAYNEQFF. The CDR3 DNA is TGTGCCAGCAGCCCCACACAGGGCGCCTACAATGAGCAGTTCTTC.

The chain combines TRBV6-1 with TRBJ2-7, with 8 positions matching TRBD1. There are 15 residues in the CDR3. The germline gives CDR1 MNHNS, CDR2 SASEGT. V lost 6 bases to trimming and J lost 4 bases; unmatched junction nucleotides: 11. The CDR3 DNA reads as TGTGCCAGCAGAAGGTCCGGACAGGGAGTTTACGAGCAGTACTTC. It specifies CASRRSGQGVYEQYF.

The chain joins TRBV19 to TRBJ2-2; the D is unclear. Germline V gene sequence: CDR1 LNHDA, CDR2 SQIVND (reference sequence). The V end lost 7 bases, the J end lost 6 bases, and 9 bases lay between the germline ends. The CDR3 covers 12 residues. The CDR3 spells CASTPSAGELFF. CDR3 nucleotide sequence: TGTGCCAGTACCCCCAGCGCCGGGGAGCTGTTTTTT. The variable domain in full, completed from reference TRBV19 and TRBJ2-2, reads DGGITQSPKYLFRKEGQNVTLSCEQNLNHDAMYWYRQDPGQGLRLIYYSQIVNDFQKGDIAEGYSVSREKKESFPLTVTSAQKNPTAFYLCASTPSAGELFFGEGSRLTVL.

This clone has only one observation. An end of the junction differs from the germline gene, which may be a read error. The CDR3 loop reads CASRLGTGELFF. The CDR3 coding sequence is TGTGCCAGCAGGTTAGGTACCGGGGAGCTGTTTTTT. The J gene is TRBJ2-2, the V gene TRBV7-9; D is ambiguous. Germline-derived CDR1 and CDR2 are SEHNR and FQNEAQ (reference sequence). The CDR3 is 12 residues long.

There are a few counts of this clone. Mismatch with germline at one junction end may stem from a read error. V gene TRBV28 combines with J gene TRBJ2-5; unclear D gene. The germline V gene encodes CDR1 MDHEN and CDR2 SYDVKM. The CDR3 is made up of 15 amino acids. The CDR3 DNA reads TGTGCCAGCGGTTTAGGGCCTTTTTTTCAAGAGACCCAGTACTTC. The encoded protein is CASGLGPFFQETQYF.

This clone showed up just once. The J gene is TRBJ2-1, the V gene TRBV6-1; the match to TRBD2 covers 7 bases. In germline, CDR1 is MNHNS, CDR2 SASEGT. Losses at the gene ends were 11 bases for V and 0 bases for J; bases not matched to a gene: 7. This CDR3 has 14 residues. CDR3 nucleotide sequence: TGTGCCTCCCGGGGGGAGAGCTCCTACAATGAGCAGTTCTTC. This sequence encodes CASRGESSYNEQFF.

This rearrangement joins TRBV18 to TRBJ2-7; TRBD2 matches 12 bases. The CDR3 has 18 amino acids. The V gene end was trimmed by 5 bases and the J gene end by 0 bases; junction bases not matched to a gene: 11. Germline values: CDR1 KGHSH, CDR2 LQKENI. CDR3 region: CASSTQSRLAGVSYEQYF. The CDR3 nucleotides are TGTGCCAGCTCAACCCAATCCCGACTAGCGGGGGTCTCCTACGAGCAGTACTTC.

The chain uses TRBV5-1 and TRBJ1-1; D is undetermined. V gave up 3 bases and J gave up 0 bases, with 12 bases separating them. CDR3 length: 15 residues. The germline CDR1 and CDR2 sequences are SGHRS and YFSETQ. The CDR3 here is CASSSQAGLNTEAFF. DNA of the CDR3: TGCGCCAGCAGCTCTCAAGCAGGCCTGAACACTGAAGCTTTCTTT.